This T cell receptor (beta chain) is drawn from a study of response to subunit inactivated influenza vaccine. TCRdb re-derived calls from the RT-PCR reads in MiXCR, one entry per CDR3 protein. The profile covers approximately 500,000 distinct CDR3 sequences, with about 14% appearing a single time and around 10% taken by the ten largest. Study-wide findings and caveats: The authors suggested that every seasonal influenza vaccination recruits few new T cells.

CDR3 length equals 14 residues. V shed 6 bases and J shed 4 bases, with 16 bases lying between them. Germline CDR1 MDHEN, CDR2 SYDVKM. In this sample, this clonotype turned up a few times. Antigen specificity is unknown. This TCR was sampled from a man aged 50-60 years who received an inactivated influenza vaccine. This material consisted of PBMCs from blood, taken 11 to 12 days after vaccination. The chain is built from TRBV28 and TRBJ2-7; D is uncertain. The CDR3 loop is CASSRLTHLYEQYF. The CDR3 DNA follows: TGTGCCAGCAGCCGACTGACCCACCTTTACGAGCAGTACTTC.